This T cell receptor beta chain was captured by sequencing in a study of shared clonotypes between healthy human individuals. J gave up 8 bases and V 7 bases, and 17 bases lay outside the gene matches. In germline, CDR1 is MDHEN, CDR2 SYDVKM. The CDR3 loop spans 17 amino acids. CD45RO-negative cells were positively selected for CCR7, leaving out terminally differentiated effector memory CD45RA+ cells. Here immunoSEQ multiplex PCR was the method, and the copy in TCRdb shows in-frame clones only, minus some. The sample records 600,000 or so clones, roughly 96% being singletons. The TCR was taken from a woman aged 30 to 39 in good health. Sequencing used naive CD8+ T cells sorted from blood. The chain combines TRBV28 with TRBJ2-1; TRBD2 matches 10 bases. In DNA form, the CDR3 reads TGTGCCAGCAAACTTAGGGGGAGCGGGAGGGTCATGGATGAGCAGTTCTTC. It encodes CASKLRGSGRVMDEQFF.